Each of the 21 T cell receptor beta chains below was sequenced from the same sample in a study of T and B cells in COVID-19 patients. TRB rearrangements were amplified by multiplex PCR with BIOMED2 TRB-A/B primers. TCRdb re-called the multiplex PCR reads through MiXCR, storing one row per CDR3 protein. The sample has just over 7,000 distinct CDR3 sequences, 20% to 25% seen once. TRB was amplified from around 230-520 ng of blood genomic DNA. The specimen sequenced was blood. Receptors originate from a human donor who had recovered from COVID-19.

CDR3 region: CSAHGSGREQYF. As DNA, the CDR3 is TGCAGTGCTCACGGGTCAGGACGCGAGCAGTACTTC. The chain recombines TRBV20-1 with TRBJ2-7; D is ambiguous. The CDR3 is 12 residues long. V gave up 5 bases and J gave up 6 bases, with 14 bases separating them. CDR1 is DFQATT, CDR2 SNEGSKA, per germline (reference sequence).

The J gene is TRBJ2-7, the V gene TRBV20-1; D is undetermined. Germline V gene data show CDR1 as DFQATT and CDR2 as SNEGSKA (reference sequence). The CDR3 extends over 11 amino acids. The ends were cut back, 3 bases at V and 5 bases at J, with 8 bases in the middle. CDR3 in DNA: TGCAGTGCTAGGGGGAATGACGAGCAGTACTTC. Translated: CSARGNDEQYF.

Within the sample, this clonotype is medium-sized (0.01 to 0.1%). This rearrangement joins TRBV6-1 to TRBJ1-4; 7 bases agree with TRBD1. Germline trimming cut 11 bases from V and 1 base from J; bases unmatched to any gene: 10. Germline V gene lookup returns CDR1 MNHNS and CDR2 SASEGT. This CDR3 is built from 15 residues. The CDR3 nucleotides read TGTGCCCGGCAGGGGGGGGGTGAAACTAATGAAAAACTGTTTTTT. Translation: CARQGGGETNEKLFF.

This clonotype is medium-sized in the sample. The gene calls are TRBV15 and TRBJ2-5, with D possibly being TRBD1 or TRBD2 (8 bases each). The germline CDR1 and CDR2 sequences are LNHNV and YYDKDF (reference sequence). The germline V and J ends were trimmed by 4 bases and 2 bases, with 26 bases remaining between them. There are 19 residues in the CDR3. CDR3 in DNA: TGTGCCACCAGCACGGGTCCCAGGGGGCCGGGGGGGGGGCAAGAGACCCAGTACTTC. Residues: CATSTGPRGPGGGQETQYF.

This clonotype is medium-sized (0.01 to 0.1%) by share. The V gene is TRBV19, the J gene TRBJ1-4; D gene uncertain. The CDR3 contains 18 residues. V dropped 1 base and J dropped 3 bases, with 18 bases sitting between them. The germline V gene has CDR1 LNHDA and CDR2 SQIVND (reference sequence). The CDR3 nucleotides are TGTGCCAGTAGTATAGGATTGGTCTGGCAGCTAGCTAATGAAAAACTGTTTTTT. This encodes CASSIGLVWQLANEKLFF.

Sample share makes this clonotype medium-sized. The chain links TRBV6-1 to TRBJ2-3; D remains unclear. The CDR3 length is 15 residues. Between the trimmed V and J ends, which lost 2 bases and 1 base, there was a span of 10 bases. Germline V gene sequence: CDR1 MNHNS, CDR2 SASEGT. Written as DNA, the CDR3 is TGTGCCAGCAGTGAAATAGAAGGGCGCACAGATACGCAGTATTTT. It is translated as CASSEIEGRTDTQYF.

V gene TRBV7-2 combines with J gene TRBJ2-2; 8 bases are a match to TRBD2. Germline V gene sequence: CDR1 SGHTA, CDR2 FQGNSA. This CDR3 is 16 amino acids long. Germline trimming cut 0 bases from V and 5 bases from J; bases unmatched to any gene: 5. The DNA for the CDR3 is TGTGCCAGCAGCTTAGCTAGCGGGGTCGGTACCGGGGAGCTGTTTTTT. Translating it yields CASSLASGVGTGELFF.

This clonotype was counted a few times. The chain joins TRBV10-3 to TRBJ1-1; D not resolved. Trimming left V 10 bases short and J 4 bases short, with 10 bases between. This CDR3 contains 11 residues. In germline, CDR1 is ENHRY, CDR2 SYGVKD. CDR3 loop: CATKEATEAFF. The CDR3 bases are TGTGCCACCAAGGAGGCCACTGAAGCTTTCTTT.

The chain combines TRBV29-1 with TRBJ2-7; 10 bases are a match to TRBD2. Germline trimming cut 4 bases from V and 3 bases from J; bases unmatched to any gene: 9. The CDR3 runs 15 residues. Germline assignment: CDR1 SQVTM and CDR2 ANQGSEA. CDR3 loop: CSVGGRTSGDYEQYF. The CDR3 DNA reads TGCAGCGTTGGGGGCCGGACTAGCGGAGACTACGAGCAGTACTTC.

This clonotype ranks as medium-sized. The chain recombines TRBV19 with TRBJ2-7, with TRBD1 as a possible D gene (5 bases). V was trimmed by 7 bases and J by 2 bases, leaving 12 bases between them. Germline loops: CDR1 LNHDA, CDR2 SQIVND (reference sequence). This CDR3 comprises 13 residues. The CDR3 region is CASTQGEAYEQYF. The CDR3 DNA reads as TGTGCCAGTACCCAAGGGGAAGCCTACGAGCAGTACTTC.

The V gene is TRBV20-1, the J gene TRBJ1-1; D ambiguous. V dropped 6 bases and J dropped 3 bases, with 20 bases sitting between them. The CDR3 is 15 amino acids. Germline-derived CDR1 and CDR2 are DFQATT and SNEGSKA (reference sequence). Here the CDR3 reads CSAPWSGVIDTEAFF. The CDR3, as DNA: TGCAGTGCCCCTTGGTCCGGGGTGATCGACACTGAAGCTTTCTTT.

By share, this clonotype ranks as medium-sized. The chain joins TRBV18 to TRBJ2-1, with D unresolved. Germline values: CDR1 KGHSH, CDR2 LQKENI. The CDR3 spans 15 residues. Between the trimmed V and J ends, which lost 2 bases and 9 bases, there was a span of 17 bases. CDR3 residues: CASSPKVGTNFEQFF. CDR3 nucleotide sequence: TGTGCCAGCTCACCAAAGGTTGGCACTAATTTTGAGCAGTTCTTC.

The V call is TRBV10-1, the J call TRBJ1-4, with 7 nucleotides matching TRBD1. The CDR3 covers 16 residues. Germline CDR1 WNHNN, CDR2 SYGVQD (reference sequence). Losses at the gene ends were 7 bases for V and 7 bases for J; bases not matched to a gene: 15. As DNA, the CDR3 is TGCGCCAGCATATCCGGGACAGAGAACCGTAGTGAAAAACTGTTTTTT. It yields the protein CASISGTENRSEKLFF.

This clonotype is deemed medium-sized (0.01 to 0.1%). The DNA of the CDR3 is TGTGCCAGCAGCAACATGGACAGGGCAGCCTACGAGCAGTACTTC. Translating it yields CASSNMDRAAYEQYF. The rearrangement uses TRBV27 and TRBJ2-7; 8 bases match TRBD1. The junction had 9 bases not matched to a gene; V was cut back by 6 bases and J by 2 bases. This CDR3 comprises 15 residues. Germline values: CDR1 MNHEY, CDR2 SMNVEV (reference sequence).

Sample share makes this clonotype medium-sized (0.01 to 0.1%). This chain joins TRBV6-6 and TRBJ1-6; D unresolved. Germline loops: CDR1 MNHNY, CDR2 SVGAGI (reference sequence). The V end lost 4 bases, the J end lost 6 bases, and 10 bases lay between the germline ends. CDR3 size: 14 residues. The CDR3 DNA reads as TGTGCCAGCAGTTCTCTGGAGGGTAATTCACCCCTCCACTTT. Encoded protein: CASSSLEGNSPLHF.

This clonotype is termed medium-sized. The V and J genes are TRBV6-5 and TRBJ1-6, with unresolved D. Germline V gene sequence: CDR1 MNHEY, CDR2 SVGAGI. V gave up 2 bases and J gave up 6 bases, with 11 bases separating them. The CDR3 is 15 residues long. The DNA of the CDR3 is TGTGCCAGCAGTTACGACCAGTTCGCTAATTCACCCCTCCACTTT. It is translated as CASSYDQFANSPLHF.

The CDR3 DNA is TGTGCCAGCAGCTTGTATCTTAGCGGGGGCACAGATACGCAGTATTTT. The encoded protein is CASSLYLSGGTDTQYF. The rearrangement uses TRBV5-4 and TRBJ2-3; TRBD2 aligns across 8 bases. Germline-derived CDR1 and CDR2 are SGHNT and YYREEE (reference sequence). Trimming took 1 base from V and 1 from J; bases not matched to a gene: 5. There are 16 residues in the CDR3. Full variable domain (missing parts from reference TRBV5-4 and TRBJ2-3): ETGVTQSPTHLIKTRGQQVTLRCSSQSGHNTVSWYQQALGQGPQFIFQYYREEENGRGNFPPRFSGLQFPNYSSELNVNALELDDSALYLCASSLYLSGGTDTQYFGPGTRLTVL.

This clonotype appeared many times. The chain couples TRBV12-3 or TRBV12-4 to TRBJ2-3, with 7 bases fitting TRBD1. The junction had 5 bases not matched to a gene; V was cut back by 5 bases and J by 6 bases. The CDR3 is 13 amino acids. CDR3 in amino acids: CASSGTARDTQYF. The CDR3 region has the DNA TGTGCCAGCAGTGGGACAGCGAGGGATACGCAGTATTTT.

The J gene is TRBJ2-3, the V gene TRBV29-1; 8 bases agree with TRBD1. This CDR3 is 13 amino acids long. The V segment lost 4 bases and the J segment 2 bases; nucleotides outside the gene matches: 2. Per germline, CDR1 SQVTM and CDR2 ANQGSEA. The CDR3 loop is CSVAGGNTDTQYF. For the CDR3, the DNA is TGCAGCGTTGCAGGGGGCAACACAGATACGCAGTATTTT.

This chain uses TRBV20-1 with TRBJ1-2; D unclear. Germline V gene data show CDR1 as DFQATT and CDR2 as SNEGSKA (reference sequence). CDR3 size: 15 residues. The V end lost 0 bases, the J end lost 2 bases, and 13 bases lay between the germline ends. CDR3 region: CSARDALGRNYGYTF. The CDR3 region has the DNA TGCAGTGCTAGAGACGCTCTAGGACGGAACTATGGCTACACCTTC.

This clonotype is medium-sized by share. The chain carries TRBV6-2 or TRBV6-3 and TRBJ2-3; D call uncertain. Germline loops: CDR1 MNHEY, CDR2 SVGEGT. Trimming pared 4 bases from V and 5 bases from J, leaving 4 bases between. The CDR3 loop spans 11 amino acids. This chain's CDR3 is CASSFGDTQYF. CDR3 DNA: TGTGCCAGCAGTTTCGGAGATACGCAGTATTTT.